The 20 T cell receptor beta chains below were found in one sample sequenced in a study of blood T cell repertoires in COVID-19. Assay used: immunoSEQ multiplex PCR; TCRdb lists only in-frame clones, some missing. The sample contains about 150,000 clones, more than 85% of which appear only once. The sample comprised peripheral blood. These TCRs come from an older woman with acute or convalescent COVID-19.

The J gene is TRBJ1-5, the V gene TRBV2; TRBD1 matches at 7 bases. With 3 bases clipped from V and 5 bases from J, the junction kept 10 bases outside the gene matches. The V gene's germline CDR1 is SNHLY and CDR2 FYNNEI. This CDR3 has 16 amino acids. This chain's CDR3 is CASSDRGERSYQPQHF. CDR3 coding DNA: TGTGCCAGCAGTGACAGGGGGGAAAGATCATATCAGCCCCAGCATTTT.

This sequence joins TRBV10-2 and TRBJ2-5; tentatively, D is TRBD2 (7 bases). The V gene's germline CDR1 is WSHSY and CDR2 SAAADI. This CDR3 is built from 15 residues. Trimming left V 3 bases short and J 1 base short, with 12 bases between. In nucleotides, the CDR3 is TGCGCCAGCAGTGAATTAGGGGGGGGCCAAGAGACCCAGTACTTC. This gives the protein CASSELGGGQETQYF.

This chain connects TRBV6-1 to TRBJ2-3; tentatively, D is TRBD2 (7 bases). With 2 bases removed from V and 4 bases from J, the gap between germline ends came to 13 bases. The CDR3 sequence is 15 residues long. Germline assignment: CDR1 MNHNS and CDR2 SASEGT. CDR3 sequence: CASSEWGGGADTQYF. In DNA, the CDR3 is TGTGCCAGCAGTGAATGGGGGGGCGGGGCAGATACGCAGTATTTT.

V is TRBV6-4 and J is TRBJ1-1; no clear D gene. CDR3 length equals 14 residues. The germline V gene has CDR1 MRHNA and CDR2 SNTAGT. The V and J ends lost 6 bases and 5 bases respectively, with 16 bases between them. The CDR3 loop is CASRPTLGGTEAFF. The DNA for the CDR3 is TGTGCCAGCAGACCGACGTTGGGAGGGACTGAAGCTTTCTTT.

This clone has more than one count but fewer than ten. The chain links TRBV18 to TRBJ2-2, with TRBD1 matching over 9 bases. This CDR3 comprises 14 residues. Germline-derived CDR1 and CDR2 are KGHSH and LQKENI. Trimming at V came to 3 bases and at J to 6 bases, leaving 2 bases not matched to a gene. The CDR3 DNA reads as TGTGCCAGCTCACCGGGACAGGGAGCCGGGGAGCTGTTTTTT. This translates into CASSPGQGAGELFF.

V usage is TRBV6-1 and J usage is TRBJ1-5; unclear D gene. CDR3 length equals 14 residues. The germline V and J ends were trimmed by 5 bases and 2 bases, with 10 bases remaining between them. Germline lookup yields CDR1 MNHNS and CDR2 SASEGT. The CDR3 nucleotides read TGTGCCAGCAGTCTCCTCCAGGGCAATCAGCCCCAGCATTTT. The encoded protein is CASSLLQGNQPQHF.

This clone was seen just once. The chain has TRBV27 and TRBJ1-2; no definite D call. The ends were cut back, 3 bases at V and 2 bases at J, with 7 bases in the middle. From germline, CDR1 is MNHEY and CDR2 SMNVEV (reference sequence). CDR3 length: 13 amino acids. The CDR3 DNA is TGTGCCAGCAGTTTTACAGCCAACTATGGCTACACCTTC. Translating it yields CASSFTANYGYTF.

The rearrangement joins TRBV6-5 to TRBJ1-2, with 10 bases matching TRBD1. Germline lookup yields CDR1 MNHEY and CDR2 SVGAGI. The V gene end was trimmed by 0 bases and the J gene end by 8 bases; junction bases not matched to a gene: 9. There are 16 residues in the CDR3. In DNA, the CDR3 is TGTGCCAGCAGTTACTCCGAATCCGGGACAGGGGCCGGCTACACCTTC. This sequence encodes CASSYSESGTGAGYTF.

In nucleotides, the CDR3 is TGTGCCAGCAGCCAAGCTTACGAGCAGTACGTC. Translation: CASSQAYEQYV. The genes are TRBV28 and TRBJ2-7; D unclear. This CDR3 has 11 residues. Germline loops: CDR1 MDHEN, CDR2 SYDVKM. V lost 6 bases and J 4 bases, leaving 7 bases between the germline ends.

The CDR3 coding sequence is TGCAGCGTCGTGGAGACAGCTAACTATGGCTACACCTTC. Protein sequence: CSVVETANYGYTF. The J gene is TRBJ1-2, the V gene TRBV29-1; tentatively, D is TRBD1 (5 bases). The CDR3 contains 13 residues. V was cut by 6 bases and J by 0 bases, with 11 bases left in between. Germline V gene lookup returns CDR1 SQVTM and CDR2 ANQGSEA.

V and J are TRBV7-8 and TRBJ1-5; maybe TRBD1 (5 bases). Trimming took off 0 bases at V and 0 bases at J, with 9 bases between the two ends. CDR3 length equals 16 residues. The germline gives CDR1 SGHVS, CDR2 FQNEAQ. The CDR3 spells CASSLAQGYSNQPQHF. CDR3 sequence (DNA): TGTGCCAGCAGCTTAGCGCAGGGATATAGCAATCAGCCCCAGCATTTT. The variable domain in full, completed from reference TRBV7-8 and TRBJ1-5, reads GAGVSQSPRYKVAKRGQDVALRCDPISGHVSLFWYQQALGQGPEFLTYFQNEAQLDKSGLPSDRFFAERPEGSVSTLKIQRTQQEDSAVYLCASSLAQGYSNQPQHFGDGTRLSIL.

V is TRBV7-9 and J is TRBJ2-6; D possibly corresponds to TRBD2 (6 bases). Trimming removed 7 bases from V and 7 bases from J, with 17 bases in between. Per germline, CDR1 SEHNR and CDR2 FQNEAQ (reference sequence). This CDR3 is 15 amino acids long. This CDR3 is CASNSQSGGANVLTF. CDR3 bases: TGTGCCAGCAACTCTCAATCCGGGGGAGCCAACGTCCTGACTTTC. The full variable domain, rest sourced from reference TRBV7-9 and TRBJ2-6, is DTGVSQNPRHKITKRGQNVTFRCDPISEHNRLYWYRQTLGQGPEFLTYFQNEAQLEKSRLLSDRFSAERPKGSFSTLEIQRTEQGDSAMYLCASNSQSGGANVLTFGAGSRLTVL.

CDR3 sequence reads: CASSLSTSSDTQYF. CDR3 nucleotide sequence: TGTGCCAGCAGCCTCTCGACTAGTTCAGATACGCAGTATTTT. The chain combines TRBV7-2 with TRBJ2-3; the D gene is possibly TRBD2 (6 bases). The CDR3 runs 14 residues. Germline V gene sequence: CDR1 SGHTA, CDR2 FQGNSA. Trimming stripped 5 bases from V and 4 bases from J, with 13 bases between.

Only one count was recorded for this clone. The chain employs TRBV5-5 and TRBJ1-1; 10 positions match TRBD1. The germline V gene has CDR1 SGHKS and CDR2 YYEKEE (reference sequence). The length of the CDR3 is 16 residues. After removal of 4 bases from V and 1 base from J, the junction contained 7 bases not matched to a gene. The CDR3 nucleotides are TGTGCCAGCAGCCCTCGGGACAGGGGCCAGAACACTGAAGCTTTCTTT. It specifies CASSPRDRGQNTEAFF.

CDR3 sequence reads: CASSLVGEGASPLHF. CDR3 DNA sequence: TGTGCCAGCAGCTTAGTAGGTGAGGGTGCTTCACCCCTCCACTTT. This chain uses TRBV11-1 with TRBJ1-6; D call uncertain. CDR3 length equals 15 residues. The germline V gene encodes CDR1 SGHAT and CDR2 FQDESV (reference sequence). The germline V and J ends were trimmed by 1 base and 9 bases, with 13 bases remaining between them.

The rearrangement joins TRBV6-6 to TRBJ1-2; 7 bases line up with TRBD1. Trimming took 0 bases from V and 1 from J; bases not matched to a gene: 2. This CDR3 is 15 amino acids long. Germline V gene sequence: CDR1 MNHNY, CDR2 SVGAGI (reference sequence). As DNA, the CDR3 is TGTGCCAGCAGTTACTCGGACAGGAATAACTATGGCTACACCTTC. This translates into CASSYSDRNNYGYTF.

This clone was seen just once. The chain is built from TRBV7-2 and TRBJ1-3; no reliable D call. The germline V gene has CDR1 SGHTA and CDR2 FQGNSA. V was trimmed by 1 base and J by 8 bases, leaving 12 bases between them. The CDR3 covers 14 residues. CDR3 sequence reads: CASSLVGFGDTIYF. CDR3 nucleotide sequence: TGTGCCAGCAGCTTAGTGGGCTTCGGGGACACCATATATTTT. The full variable domain, in which reference TRBV7-2 and TRBJ1-3 provide the parts outside the CDR3, is GAGVSQSPSNKVTEKGKDVELRCDPISGHTALYWYRQSLGQGLEFLIYFQGNSAPDKSGLPSDRFSAERTGGSVSTLTIQRTQQEDSAVYLCASSLVGFGDTIYFGEGSWLTVV.

The chain uses TRBV10-2 and TRBJ2-5, with TRBD2 matching 15 bases. The CDR3 has 19 amino acids. The germline V gene encodes CDR1 WSHSY and CDR2 SAAADI. V was clipped by 1 base and J by 0 bases; unmatched bases: 6. CDR3 DNA: TGCGCCAGCAGTGAGTTCTCCGGGACTAGCGGGGGGTACCAAGAGACCCAGTACTTC. Its translation is CASSEFSGTSGGYQETQYF.

The chain couples TRBV2 to TRBJ1-2; D gene ambiguous. The CDR3 is made up of 12 amino acids. Per the germline V gene, CDR1 is SNHLY and CDR2 is FYNNEI. Trimming took 2 bases from V and 5 from J, leaving 6 bases between them. The CDR3 DNA reads TGTGCCAGCAGTGAAAGTACATATGGCTACACCTTC. Protein product: CASSESTYGYTF.

In its sample, this clone was seen a few times. The gene calls are TRBV18 and TRBJ2-2; D gene ambiguous. In germline, CDR1 is KGHSH, CDR2 LQKENI. There are 13 residues in the CDR3. Between the trimmed V and J ends, which lost 3 bases and 3 bases, there was a span of 5 bases. This CDR3 is CASSPFDTGELFF. Written as DNA, the CDR3 is TGTGCCAGCTCACCGTTCGACACCGGGGAGCTGTTTTTT. Together with reference TRBV18 and TRBJ2-2, the CDR3 gives the full variable domain: NAGVMQNPRHLVRRRGQEARLRCSPMKGHSHVYWYRQLPEEGLKFMVYLQKENIIDESGMPKERFSAEFPKEGPSILRIQQVVRGDSAAYFCASSPFDTGELFFGEGSRLTVL.